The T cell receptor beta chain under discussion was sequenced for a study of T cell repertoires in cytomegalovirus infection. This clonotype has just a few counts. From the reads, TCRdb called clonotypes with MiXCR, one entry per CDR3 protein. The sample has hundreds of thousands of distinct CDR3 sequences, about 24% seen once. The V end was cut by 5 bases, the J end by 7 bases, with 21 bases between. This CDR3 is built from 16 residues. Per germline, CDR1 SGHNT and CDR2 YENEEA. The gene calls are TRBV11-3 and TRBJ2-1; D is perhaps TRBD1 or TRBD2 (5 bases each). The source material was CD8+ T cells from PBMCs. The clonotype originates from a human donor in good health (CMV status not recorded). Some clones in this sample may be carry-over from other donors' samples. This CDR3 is CASSPRDGVGWNEQFF. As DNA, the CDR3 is TGTGCCAGCAGCCCTCGGGACGGAGTGGGCTGGAATGAGCAGTTCTTC.